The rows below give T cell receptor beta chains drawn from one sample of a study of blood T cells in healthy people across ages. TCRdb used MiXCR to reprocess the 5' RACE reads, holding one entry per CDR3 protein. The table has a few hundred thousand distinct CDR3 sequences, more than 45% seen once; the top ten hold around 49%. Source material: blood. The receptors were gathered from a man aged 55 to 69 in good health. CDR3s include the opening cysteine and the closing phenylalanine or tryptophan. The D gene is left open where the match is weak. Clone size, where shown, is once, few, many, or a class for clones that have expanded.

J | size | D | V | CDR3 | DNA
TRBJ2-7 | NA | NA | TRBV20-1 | CSARGLNHEQYF | TGCAGTGCTAGAGGGCTGAACCACGAGCAGTACTTC
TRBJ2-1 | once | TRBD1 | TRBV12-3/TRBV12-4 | CASRQYPGQGYNEQFF | TGTGCCAGCAGACAATATCCGGGACAGGGTTACAATGAGCAGTTCTTC
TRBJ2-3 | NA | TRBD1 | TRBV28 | CASSSTHRDRVTDTQYF | TGTGCCAGCAGTTCTACTCACCGGGACAGGGTCACAGATACGCAGTATTTT
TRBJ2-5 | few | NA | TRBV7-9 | CASSSTVETQYF | TGTGCCAGCAGCTCAACCGTCGAGACCCAGTACTTC
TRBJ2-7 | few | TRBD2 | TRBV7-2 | CASSSGLAVHPYEQYF | TGTGCCAGCAGCTCGGGACTAGCGGTACACCCCTACGAGCAGTACTTC
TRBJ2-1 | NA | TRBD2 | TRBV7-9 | CASSYSSPGTSGGGYNEQFF | TGTGCCAGCAGCTACTCTTCTCCCGGCACTAGCGGGGGGGGATACAATGAGCAGTTCTTC
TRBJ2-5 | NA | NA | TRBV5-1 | CASSLGGTDQETQYF | TGCGCCAGCAGCCTGGGCGGGACAGACCAAGAGACCCAGTACTTC
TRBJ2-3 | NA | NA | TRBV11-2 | CASSFQGGDTQYF | TGTGCCAGCAGCTTTCAGGGGGGAGATACGCAGTATTTT
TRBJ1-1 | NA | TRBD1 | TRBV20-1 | CSAEQGDTEAFF | TGCAGTGCAGAACAGGGGGACACTGAAGCTTTCTTT
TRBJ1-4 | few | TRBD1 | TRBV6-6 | CASLGTGRATNEKLFF | TGTGCCAGCCTGGGGACAGGTCGTGCAACTAATGAAAAACTGTTTTTT
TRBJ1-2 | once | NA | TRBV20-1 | CSARDLHSYGYTF | TGCAGTGCTAGAGATCTCCATTCGTATGGCTACACCTTC
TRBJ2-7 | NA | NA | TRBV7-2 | CASSLGRWESYEQYF | TGTGCCAGCAGCTTAGGCCGGTGGGAGTCGTACGAGCAGTACTTC
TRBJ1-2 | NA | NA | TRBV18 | CASSQSFGGQGYTF | TGTGCCAGCTCACAATCCTTCGGGGGCCAGGGCTACACCTTC
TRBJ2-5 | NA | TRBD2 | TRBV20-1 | CSATSGLKIAQYF | TGCAGTGCCACTAGCGGGCTAAAGATAGCCCAGTACTTC
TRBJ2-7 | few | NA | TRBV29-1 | CSVGEDTPGVEQYF | TGCAGCGTCGGCGAGGACACGCCTGGAGTCGAGCAGTACTTC
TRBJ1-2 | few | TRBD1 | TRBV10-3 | CAISSHYRDREADTF | TGTGCCATCAGTTCCCACTACCGGGACAGGGAAGCTGACACCTTC
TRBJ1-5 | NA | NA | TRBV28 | CASSESGKQPQHF | TGTGCCAGCAGTGAGTCAGGGAAGCAGCCCCAGCATTTT
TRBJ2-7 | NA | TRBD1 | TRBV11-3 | CASSFGTGTDYEQYF | TGTGCCAGCAGCTTTGGAACCGGGACAGACTACGAGCAGTACTTC
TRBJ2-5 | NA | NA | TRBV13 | CASSLDREAQETQYF | TGTGCCAGCAGCTTAGACCGGGAAGCACAAGAGACCCAGTACTTC
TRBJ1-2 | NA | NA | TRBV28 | CASSGQRQVGYTF | TGTGCCAGCAGTGGACAGCGCCAGGTGGGCTACACCTTC
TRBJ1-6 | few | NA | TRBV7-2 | CASSLEWAGNSPLHF | TGTGCCAGCAGCTTGGAGTGGGCCGGCAATTCACCCCTCCACTTT
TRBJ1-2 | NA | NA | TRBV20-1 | CSASGEVSDGYTF | TGCAGTGCCAGCGGGGAGGTATCGGATGGCTACACCTTC
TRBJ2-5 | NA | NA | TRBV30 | CAWTPFPGETQYF | TGTGCCTGGACTCCGTTCCCGGGGGAGACCCAGTACTTC
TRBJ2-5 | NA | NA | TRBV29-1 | CSVVRQVPHQYF | TGCAGCGTTGTCCGTCAAGTCCCCCATCAGTACTTC
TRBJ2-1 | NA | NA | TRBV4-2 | CASSQDGVHEQFF | TGTGCCAGCAGCCAAGATGGAGTTCATGAGCAGTTCTTC
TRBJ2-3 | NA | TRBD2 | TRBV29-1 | CSVEGLAGSTDTRYF | TGCAGCGTTGAGGGACTAGCGGGGAGCACAGATACGCGGTATTTT
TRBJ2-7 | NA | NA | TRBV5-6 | CASSPKGYEQYF | TGTGCCAGCAGCCCAAAGGGCTACGAGCAGTACTTC
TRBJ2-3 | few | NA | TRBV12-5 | CASGLVMDTQYF | TGTGCTAGTGGTTTGGTAATGGATACGCAGTATTTT
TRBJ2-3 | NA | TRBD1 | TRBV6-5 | CASRKIGTGVDTQYF | TGTGCCAGCAGGAAGATAGGGACAGGGGTAGATACGCAGTATTTT
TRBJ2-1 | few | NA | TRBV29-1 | CSVEASGLNEQFF | TGCAGCGTTGAGGCCTCAGGGCTCAATGAGCAGTTCTTC
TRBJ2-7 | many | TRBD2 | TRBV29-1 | CSARRGVDGTNEQYF | TGCAGCGCCAGAAGAGGAGTAGATGGGACTAACGAGCAGTACTTC
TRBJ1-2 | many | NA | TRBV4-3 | CASSDTGTPISGYTF | TGCGCCAGCAGCGACACCGGGACTCCCATATCAGGCTACACCTTC
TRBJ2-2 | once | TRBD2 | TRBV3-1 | CASSPTSGRLTGELFF | TGTGCCAGCAGCCCGACTAGCGGGAGGTTGACCGGGGAGCTGTTTTTT
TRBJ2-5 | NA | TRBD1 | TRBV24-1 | CDTSDSRNRDRGEQETQYF | TGTGACACCAGTGATTCACGTAACCGGGACAGGGGGGAACAAGAGACCCAGTACTTC
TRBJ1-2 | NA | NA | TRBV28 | CASGGISGGYTF | TGTGCCAGCGGGGGAATATCGGGGGGCTACACCTTC
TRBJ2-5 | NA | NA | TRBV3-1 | CASSFQRGQETQYF | TGTGCCAGCAGCTTCCAGAGGGGGCAAGAGACCCAGTACTTC
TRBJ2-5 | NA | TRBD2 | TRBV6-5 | CASRSSGAQETQYF | TGTGCCAGCAGGTCTAGCGGGGCGCAAGAGACCCAGTACTTC
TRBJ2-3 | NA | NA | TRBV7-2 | CAGSSGPPADTQYF | TGTGCCGGCAGCTCGGGGCCTCCCGCAGATACGCAGTATTTT
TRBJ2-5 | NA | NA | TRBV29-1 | CSVRALGAGEQYF | TGCAGCGTTAGGGCATTGGGGGCGGGGGAGCAGTACTTC
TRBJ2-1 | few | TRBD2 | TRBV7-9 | CASSLALAGGLLDEQFF | TGTGCCAGCAGCTTAGCTTTAGCGGGGGGGCTTTTGGATGAGCAGTTCTTC
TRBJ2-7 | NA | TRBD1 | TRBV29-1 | CSVKRQGRDEQYF | TGCAGCGTGAAGCGACAGGGAAGAGACGAGCAGTACTTC
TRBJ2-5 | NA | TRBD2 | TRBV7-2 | CASSLRLAGQREQYF | TGTGCCAGCAGCTTAAGACTAGCGGGTCAACGAGAGCAGTACTTC
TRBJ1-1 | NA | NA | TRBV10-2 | CASSAGGQVLTEAFF | TGCGCCAGCAGTGCCGGGGGGCAAGTCTTAACTGAAGCTTTCTTT
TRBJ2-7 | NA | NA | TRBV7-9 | CTSSLVAAGTSSYEQYF | TGTACCAGCAGCTTAGTGGCAGCGGGTACGAGCTCCTACGAGCAGTACTTC
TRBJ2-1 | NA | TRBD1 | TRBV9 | CASSVGTGNSYNEQFF | TGTGCCAGCAGCGTAGGGACAGGCAACTCCTACAATGAGCAGTTCTTC
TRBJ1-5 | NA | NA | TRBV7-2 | CASSSGGLGQPQHF | TGTGCCAGCAGTTCTGGTGGCCTGGGGCAGCCCCAGCATTTT
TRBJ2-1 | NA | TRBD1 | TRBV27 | CASSRRTGRSDNERFF | TGTGCCAGCAGTAGAAGGACAGGTCGGTCGGACAATGAGCGGTTCTTC
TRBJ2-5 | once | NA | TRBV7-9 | CASSYPWASGETQYF | TGTGCCAGCAGCTACCCTTGGGCTAGTGGGGAGACCCAGTACTTC
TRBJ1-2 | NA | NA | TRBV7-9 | CASSGSYTF | TGTGCCAGCAGCGGGAGCTACACCTTC